A selection of T cell receptor beta chains follows, all from one sample in a study of shared clonotypes between healthy human individuals. Assay: immunoSEQ multiplex PCR; the TCRdb copy retains only in-frame clones and omits some. The sample lists fewer than 3 million clones; approximately 90% were seen once. Sequencing was carried out using naive CD4+ T cells from PBMCs. The source of these receptors is a man younger than 35 in good health. Some clones in this sample may be carry-over from other donors' samples. Both conserved end residues are part of each CDR3. D genes are given only for firm matches. Some rows have no size entry. The others give once, few or many, or a class for an expanded clone.

TRBV11-2	-	TRBJ2-7	-	CASTPYGETYEQYF	TGTGCCAGCACCCCGTACGGTGAAACCTACGAGCAGTACTTC
TRBV28	-	TRBJ2-7	-	CASSLFVGQSHEQYF	TGTGCCAGCAGTTTATTCGTAGGACAGTCCCACGAGCAGTACTTC
TRBV5-1	-	TRBJ1-1	-	CASSWYPQGGEAFF	TGCGCCAGCAGCTGGTACCCCCAGGGCGGTGAAGCTTTCTTT
TRBV7-2	-	TRBJ2-1	TRBD2	CASSLAGGGGEQFF	TGTGCCAGCAGCTTAGCGGGAGGCGGGGGTGAGCAGTTCTTC
TRBV2	-	TRBJ2-1	-	CASSGRGSVRYREQFF	TGTGCCAGCAGCGGCCGGGGCTCGGTGCGGTACCGGGAGCAGTTCTTC
TRBV27	-	TRBJ2-3	-	CASSGPYDTQYF	TGTGCCAGCAGCGGCCCTTACGATACGCAGTATTTT
TRBV2	-	TRBJ2-3	-	CASREFATTDTQYF	TGTGCCAGCAGAGAGTTTGCTACCACAGATACGCAGTATTTT
TRBV18	-	TRBJ2-1	TRBD2	CASSPVGGPGNEQFF	TGTGCCAGCTCACCAGTGGGAGGGCCTGGAAATGAGCAGTTCTTC
TRBV19	-	TRBJ2-1	TRBD2	CASSIGSGRAHNEQFF	TGTGCCAGTAGTATAGGTAGCGGGAGGGCCCACAATGAGCAGTTCTTC
TRBV6-1	-	TRBJ1-1	-	CASMSGTRNTEAFF	TGTGCCAGCATGAGCGGCACCCGGAACACTGAAGCTTTCTTT
TRBV7-5	-	TRBJ2-7	-	CVRSRPPGRGEQYF	TGTGTCAGAAGCAGACCGCCGGGCAGGGGCGAGCAGTACTTC
TRBV11-2	-	TRBJ2-1	-	CASSNRHGGTNEQFF	TGTGCCAGCAGCAATAGGCACGGGGGCACCAATGAGCAGTTCTTC
TRBV28	-	TRBJ2-1	-	CASSLLGSYNEQFF	TGTGCCAGCAGTTTACTCGGTTCATACAATGAGCAGTTCTTC
TRBV18	-	TRBJ1-2	-	CASSPRSQENYGYTF	TGTGCCAGCTCACCACGGAGTCAGGAAAACTATGGCTACACCTTC
TRBV28	once	TRBJ1-3	-	CASSGPVPSGNTIYF	TGTGCCAGCAGTGGTCCGGTGCCCTCTGGAAACACCATATATTTT
TRBV19	-	TRBJ1-5	TRBD1	CASRDREYQPQHF	TGTGCCAGTAGGGACAGGGAGTACCAGCCCCAGCATTTT
TRBV28	-	TRBJ1-2	TRBD1	CASSIHPGQGNGYTF	TGTGCCAGCAGTATCCACCCGGGACAGGGGAATGGCTACACCTTC
TRBV5-1	-	TRBJ1-4	-	CASSLDPEGYEKLFF	TGCGCCAGCAGCTTGGACCCCGAGGGATATGAAAAACTGTTTTTT
TRBV2	once	TRBJ1-4	-	CASRGGRGLWEKLFF	TGTGCCAGCAGGGGCGGGAGGGGACTTTGGGAAAAACTGTTTTTT
TRBV28	few	TRBJ1-1	TRBD1	CASSTSGTANTEAFF	TGTGCCAGCTCTACCTCAGGGACAGCCAACACTGAAGCTTTCTTT
TRBV2	-	TRBJ2-7	TRBD1	CASSQGDSRRQYF	TGTGCCAGCAGCCAAGGGGACAGTCGGAGGCAGTACTTC
TRBV7-3	-	TRBJ1-2	TRBD1	CASSPRTGYGYTF	TGTGCCAGCAGCCCCCGGACAGGGTATGGCTACACCTTC
TRBV6-6	-	TRBJ2-1	TRBD2	CASSHNSRREGNEQFF	TGTGCCAGCAGCCACAACTCTCGGCGGGAGGGGAATGAGCAGTTCTTC
TRBV7-8	-	TRBJ2-1	TRBD2	CASIPTSGRSFSYNEQFF	TGTGCCAGCATACCGACTAGCGGGAGGTCATTTTCCTACAATGAGCAGTTCTTC
TRBV11-2	-	TRBJ2-7	TRBD2	CASSLARTSGTYEQYF	TGTGCCAGCAGCTTAGCTAGGACTAGCGGGACTTACGAGCAGTACTTC
TRBV5-5	once	TRBJ2-7	TRBD2	CASSSLLADSYEQYF	TGTGCCAGCAGCTCATTACTAGCGGATTCCTACGAGCAGTACTTC
TRBV6-1	-	TRBJ2-7	-	CASSAQGTGYEQYF	TGTGCCAGCAGTGCTCAGGGAACGGGGTACGAGCAGTACTTC
TRBV11-2	-	TRBJ2-6	-	CASSLRTRNTPGANVLTF	TGTGCCAGCAGCTTACGGACTCGAAACACACCCGGGGCCAACGTCCTGACTTTC
TRBV19	-	TRBJ2-7	-	CASSHGPYEQYF	TGTGCCAGTAGTCATGGCCCCTACGAGCAGTACTTC
TRBV7-2	-	TRBJ1-5	-	CASSLNSRISNQPQHF	TGTGCCAGCAGCTTAAATTCCCGGATTAGCAATCAGCCCCAGCATTTT
TRBV28	-	TRBJ2-3	TRBD2	CASSLAGLAGVADTQYF	TGTGCCAGCAGTTTAGCCGGACTAGCGGGAGTGGCAGATACGCAGTATTTT
TRBV2	-	TRBJ1-5	-	CASRDRYPGQPQHF	TGTGCCAGCAGGGACCGATACCCAGGTCAGCCCCAGCATTTT
TRBV4-3	-	TRBJ2-1	-	CASSQFPRGGVNNEQFF	TGCGCCAGCAGCCAATTCCCCCGAGGGGGGGTGAACAATGAGCAGTTCTTC
TRBV7-9	-	TRBJ2-7	TRBD2	CASSSEERLAVLYEQYF	TGTGCCAGCAGCTCCGAAGAGAGACTAGCGGTTCTCTACGAGCAGTACTTC
TRBV4-3	-	TRBJ2-7	TRBD1	CASSRGRPGQDYEQYF	TGCGCCAGCAGCCGGGGCCGCCCGGGACAGGATTACGAGCAGTACTTC
TRBV2	few	TRBJ1-5	-	CASSRAQGNQPQHF	TGTGCCAGCAGCAGGGCTCAAGGCAATCAGCCCCAGCATTTT
TRBV10-3	-	TRBJ1-3	-	CAISERQARSGNTIYF	TGTGCCATCAGTGAAAGACAGGCCCGCTCTGGAAACACCATATATTTT
TRBV6-1	few	TRBJ1-5	-	CASNSLGVNQPQHF	TGTGCCAGCAATAGCTTAGGGGTCAATCAGCCCCAGCATTTT
TRBV6-1	-	TRBJ2-5	-	CASSRTVQETQYF	TGTGCCAGCAGTAGGACGGTACAAGAGACCCAGTACTTC
TRBV12-5	-	TRBJ2-1	-	CASGLLPSADNEQFF	TGTGCTAGTGGTTTGCTCCCTAGCGCCGACAATGAGCAGTTCTTC
TRBV10-3	-	TRBJ1-2	TRBD1	CAIKGWGDRDYGYTF	TGTGCCATCAAAGGTTGGGGGGACAGAGACTATGGCTACACCTTC
TRBV7-9	-	TRBJ2-7	-	CASSLIGGSYEQYF	TGTGCCAGCAGCTTGATTGGCGGTTCCTACGAGCAGTACTTC